The rows below give T cell receptor beta chains drawn from one sample of a study of human T cells and chemical hapten exposure. Each CDR3 protein is one row after TCRdb ran MiXCR on the RACE reads. Altogether about 170,000 distinct CDR3 sequences are present, roughly 26% being singletons, with the ten largest covering 2.1%. Sequencing used whole blood, obtained in connection with sensitization to the hapten diphenylcyclopropenone (DPC). Receptors were obtained from a young woman with alopecia areata. Some clones in this sample may be carry-over from other donors' samples. The CDR3 runs from the conserved cysteine through the conserved F or W. D genes are given only for firm matches. Part of the rows lack a size; the others show once, few, many or a class for expanded clones.

cdr3_nt,cdr3_aa,j_call,v_call,clone_size,d_call
TGTGCCGTGGGGGACCGGAAAAACATTCAGTACTTC,CAVGDRKNIQYF,TRBJ2-4,TRBV28,few,-
TGCGCCAGCAGCCGCACGGACGTCGACCAAGAGACCCAGTACTTC,CASSRTDVDQETQYF,TRBJ2-5,TRBV4-1,-,-
TGTGCCAGCAGTGTGGTAACAGGGCTCAATGAGCAGTTCTTC,CASSVVTGLNEQFF,TRBJ2-1,TRBV2,once,-
TGTGCCAGCAGCTTAGATTTGGTTGGGGCTGCCTACGAGCAGTACTTC,CASSLDLVGAAYEQYF,TRBJ2-7,TRBV7-2,few,-
TGTGCCACCAGTGGAGAGCATTTGGAAGCTTTCTTT,CATSGEHLEAFF,TRBJ1-1,TRBV10-3,-,-
TGTGCCAGCAGTTCGGCCGGCACTGGGGCCAACGTCCTGACTTTC,CASSSAGTGANVLTF,TRBJ2-6,TRBV28,few,-
TGTGCCAGCAGCCAGGCGGGACTGAGGACCGGCTACACCTTC,CASSQAGLRTGYTF,TRBJ1-2,TRBV7-9,few,-
TGTGCCAGCAGCTTGCAGGGAGTCTATGGCTACACCTTC,CASSLQGVYGYTF,TRBJ1-2,TRBV5-5,-,-
TGTGCCACCAGCGCTTCGCGCGGGACAGTCTATGGCTACACCTTC,CATSASRGTVYGYTF,TRBJ1-2,TRBV15,-,TRBD1
TGTGCCAGCAGCGTAGATGAAGGAAGCAATCAGCCCCAGCATTTT,CASSVDEGSNQPQHF,TRBJ1-5,TRBV9,-,-
TGCAGTGCTAGCATAGCGGGGCAGGAGACCCAGTACTTC,CSASIAGQETQYF,TRBJ2-5,TRBV20-1,few,TRBD2
TGTGCCAGCAGTTTAGGACAGGCAGTCGGGGAGCTGTTTTTT,CASSLGQAVGELFF,TRBJ2-2,TRBV27,many,TRBD1
TGTGCCAGCAGCACGTGGACTAGCGGGAGTCGTGAGACCCAGTACTTC,CASSTWTSGSRETQYF,TRBJ2-5,TRBV5-4,few,TRBD2
TGTGCCAGCAGCGCGGGGGTGGGAGGTGAGCAGTTCTTC,CASSAGVGGEQFF,TRBJ2-1,TRBV9,-,-
TGCAGTGCTCCTGGCTTGGGGGGCACCGGGGAGCTGTTTTTT,CSAPGLGGTGELFF,TRBJ2-2,TRBV20-1,-,-
TGTGCCAGCAGCTCCGTTGCAGGGAGGATTACCGAAAAACTGTTTTTT,CASSSVAGRITEKLFF,TRBJ1-4,TRBV7-9,-,-
TGTGCCAGCAGTTACTCGATTGCAGAAAATGAAAAACTGTTTTTT,CASSYSIAENEKLFF,TRBJ1-4,TRBV6-5,few,-
TGTGCCATCAGGGATAATGCGATCGGCACCGGGGAGCTGTTTTTT,CAIRDNAIGTGELFF,TRBJ2-2,TRBV10-3,few,-
TGTGCCATCAGTGCCTTGGGACTGGCTTACGAGCAGTACTTC,CAISALGLAYEQYF,TRBJ2-7,TRBV10-3,-,-
TGTGCCAGCAGCCGACAGGGGGCCAGGGCTTTCTTT,CASSRQGARAFF,TRBJ1-1,TRBV7-9,-,TRBD1
TGTGCCACCAGTGCTGCGGGGGATTACAATGAGCAGTTCTTC,CATSAAGDYNEQFF,TRBJ2-1,TRBV24-1,few,TRBD2
TGTGCCAGCAGCGCCCTAGCGGGAGGGCAGAATGAGCAGTTCTTC,CASSALAGGQNEQFF,TRBJ2-1,TRBV9,few,TRBD2
TGCAGCGTTGGGGGGGGGACTAGCTCTGAGCAGTTCTTC,CSVGGGTSSEQFF,TRBJ2-1,TRBV29-1,-,TRBD2
TGTGCCAGCAGCCCGCGTGTGAACGGTCCCGCGAGGGAGCAGTTCTTC,CASSPRVNGPAREQFF,TRBJ2-1,TRBV9,-,-
TGTGCCAGCAACCTGGGACTGCCCTCCTACGAGCAGTACTTC,CASNLGLPSYEQYF,TRBJ2-7,TRBV2,-,-
TGTGCCAGCAGCCGGACTAGCCGAACCGGGGAGCTGTTTTTT,CASSRTSRTGELFF,TRBJ2-2,TRBV2,many,TRBD2
TGTGCCAGCCGAGTTGCCCCAGCAGGCTCTGGAAACACCATATATTTT,CASRVAPAGSGNTIYF,TRBJ1-3,TRBV12-3/TRBV12-4,few,-
TGTGCCAGCAGTTTACAAGACTCCTACAATGAGCAGTTCTTC,CASSLQDSYNEQFF,TRBJ2-1,TRBV12-3/TRBV12-4,once,-
TGTGCCAGCAGCTCCCGGGGCGGAAGGACGAACACCGGGGAGCTGTTTTTT,CASSSRGGRTNTGELFF,TRBJ2-2,TRBV12-3/TRBV12-4,-,-
TGCAGTGCTAGTGGGCCAAATGGCTACACCTTC,CSASGPNGYTF,TRBJ1-2,TRBV20-1,few,-
TGCGCCAGCAGCCATCCACAGGGGGCTACTGAAGCTTTCTTT,CASSHPQGATEAFF,TRBJ1-1,TRBV4-1,many,TRBD1